This TCR beta chain was identified in a study of Graves' ophthalmopathy and Graves' hyperthyroidism (dated by TCRdb to 2016 to 2018). General notes on the study: Peripheral blood was collected at initial diagnosis, before any treatment. The independent validation cohort included about 19 hyperthyroidism patients plus 17 patients who later progressed from hyperthyroidism to ophthalmopathy. In several hyperthyroidism patients, the T-cell repertoire of thyroid tissue was compared with the T-cell repertoire of blood. In total, 135 blood samples were TCR-sequenced: some 40 ophthalmopathy, around 75 hyperthyroidism and about 17 hyperthyroidism-to-ophthalmopathy patients. After sampling, hyperthyroidism patients received methimazole starting at 30 mg daily, and ophthalmopathy patients received high-dose intravenous methylprednisolone. To explore V-J signatures that distinguish ophthalmopathy from hyperthyroidism, a discovery set of about a hundred patients was enrolled, made up of over 40 with ophthalmopathy and roughly 55 with stable hyperthyroidism. The study used signatures of the TCR beta repertoire to tell Graves' ophthalmopathy apart from Graves' hyperthyroidism and to predict which patients would progress to ophthalmopathy.

Ophthalmopathy patients were characterized by moderately to severely active disease, a Clinical Activity Score of at least 3, a NOSPECS grade of at least 4, and a disease duration under 3 months. Patients with other autoimmune diseases, uncontrolled infections, pregnancy or lactation were excluded. Clinical symptoms, serum thyroxine, TRAb, thyroid ultrasound and orbital computed tomography formed the basis of the diagnosis. PBMCs were isolated from 7.5 to 10 ml of fresh peripheral blood by Ficoll-Paque density gradient centrifugation. Total RNA was extracted using Trizol reagent, and RNA quality was checked on an Agilent 2100 Bioanalyzer. TCR beta CDR3 regions were amplified from RNA transcripts for repertoire sequencing. A first-round RT-PCR used HTBI primers with the Qiagen OneStep RT-PCR kit, followed by a second-round multiplex PCR, size selection and purification. Sequencing of the libraries was carried out on an Illumina HiSeq2000 in paired-end mode with 100 bp reads. In the source study's methods: SOAPnuke was used to process the reads, throwing out any read that had adapters, had uncalled bases, had a mean Phred below 15, or lacked an exact constant-primer or identifier match. COPE v1.2.5 was used to merge the high-quality paired reads. Each unique nucleotide sequence was defined as a clonotype, and clonotypes were aligned to IMGT TRB V, D and J references with MiTCR v1.1. Only V-J combinations with frequency above 0.0001 were analysed, covering 99% to 99.2% of repertoires. For each V-J combination, a TCR clonal expansion and chaos score was defined as F50 clonal expansion divided by the chaos observed in the TCRdist matrix. Welch's t-statistics and random forest were used to reduce features to about a dozen V-J combinations, which were fed into a naive Bayes classifier. The Morisita-Horn index was used to measure how similar the thyroid and blood repertoires were. In TCRdb, the public reads were trimmed at Q25 with fastp and aligned with MiXCR, with productive beta chains retained. Every distinct CDR3 protein forms one entry, paired with its most common genes and DNA. The V and J calls, along with clone size, are taken from TCRdb and not from the paper's own processing. This sample has over 650,000 distinct CDR3 sequences in its table, and under 50% of those were observed once. 2.5% to 3.5% of the sample belongs to the ten largest clones.

On this clonotype: This receptor's antigen is unknown. Base qualities are missing; no much larger clone stands one base away.

CDR1 is given as DFQATT and CDR2 as SNEGSKA, both from the germline V gene (reference sequence). CDR3 length: 11 amino acids, cysteine to phenylalanine. CDR3 DNA only is kept here, 33 bases in frame from base 1. V sheds 5 bases and J sheds 5 bases, leaving 10 bases between their ends. General conclusions and limits of the study: No statistical method was used to predetermine the sample size, and group allocation was not hidden from the investigators. In validation, the model predicted ophthalmopathy progression with about 71% sensitivity and 72.22% specificity; roughly 12 predicted patients were CT-confirmed with GO in a median of around 6 months. Most expanded thyroid clonotypes with a frequency above 0.001 also appeared in blood, which suggests that blood repertoires may reflect the immune response in the thyroid. In cross-validation, the 13-signature model distinguished ophthalmopathy from stable hyperthyroidism with less than 90% sensitivity and 81.08% specificity, while in the test set the corresponding values were roughly 80% and 75%.

This sequence uses TRBV20-1 and TRBJ2-7; no D gene is confidently identified. Sequencing used peripheral blood. The TCR originated in an adult man with Graves' ophthalmopathy. The bases read TGCAGTGCTCCTTCTGGGGACGAGCAGTACTTC. This encodes CSAPSGDEQYF.